Sequencing of this T cell receptor (beta chain) was carried out in a study of PD-L1 blockade in urothelial cancer. With 6 bases removed from V and 3 bases from J, the gap between germline ends came to 15 bases. CDR3 length equals 14 residues. Germline CDR1 SNHLY, CDR2 FYNNEI. The time point: peripheral blood 6 weeks after treatment start. The method was immunoSEQ multiplex PCR; TCRdb's version includes in-frame clones alone and lacks a portion of them. The data contain about 45,000 clones, around 82% of them seen just once; the ten biggest clones take up about 15%. The chain carries TRBV2 and TRBJ2-7; possible D gene TRBD2, 5 bases. This TCR derives from a man aged 60 to 69 with urothelial cancer. The source was PBMCs, collected around atezolizumab (anti-PD-L1) treatment. The CDR3 loop is CASRSPGGGYEQYF. The CDR3 nucleotides are TGTGCCAGCAGATCTCCAGGAGGAGGCTACGAGCAGTACTTC.